The sequence of this T cell receptor beta chain was determined in a study of T cells in Graves' hyperthyroidism and ophthalmopathy (dated by TCRdb to about 2019). Some background on the complete study: Peripheral blood was collected at initial diagnosis, before any treatment. Following sampling, methimazole starting at 30 mg daily was given to hyperthyroidism patients, and high-dose intravenous methylprednisolone was given to ophthalmopathy patients. To identify TCR V-J signatures that set the groups apart, the researchers used a discovery cohort of about a hundred patients, made up of about 44 with Graves' ophthalmopathy and about 59 with stable Graves' hyperthyroidism. Thyroid tissue and blood T-cell repertoires from six Graves' hyperthyroidism patients were also compared in the study. For training and testing, the 100 patients in the discovery cohort were randomly divided in a 7:3 ratio. The paper describes TCR Vbeta CDR3 sequencing of 135 peripheral blood samples, made up of 43 ophthalmopathy patients, roughly 80 hyperthyroidism patients and about 17 progressor patients. An independent validation cohort of 18 to 20 hyperthyroidism patients and about 16 patients who later progressed to ophthalmopathy tested prospective prediction of ophthalmopathy.

As regards this clonotype: Its recognized antigen is unknown. Base qualities are not provided; no much larger clone lies one nucleotide away.

Based on the germline V gene, the CDR1 and CDR2 sequences are SGHAT and FQNNGV. The CDR3 contains 15 residues, cysteine and phenylalanine counted. The retained sequence is limited to the CDR3, 45 bases, with the frame set at the first base. V has 2 bases trimmed and J has 6 bases trimmed; junction bases matching no gene number 8. A patient counted as having stable Graves' hyperthyroidism if no progression to ophthalmopathy occurred over 18 months of follow-up. Hyperthyroidism patients were newly diagnosed, with disease duration under 2 months, and aged 18 to 65 years. Patients with uncontrolled infections, other autoimmune diseases, pregnancy or lactation were excluded. Clinical symptoms, serum thyroxine and TRAb, thyroid ultrasound, and orbital computed tomography formed the basis for the diagnoses. PBMCs were separated from approximately 9.9 ml of fresh peripheral blood using Ficoll-Paque density gradient centrifugation. Total RNA was extracted with Trizol reagent, and quality was checked on an Agilent 2100 Bioanalyzer.

What the research found in general, with its limitations: No statistical method was used to fix the sample size in advance, and group allocation was not hidden from the investigators. Most expanded thyroid clonotypes (frequency above 0.001) were also detected in blood, a finding suggesting that blood repertoires may reflect thyroid immune responses. In validation, the model predicted progression to ophthalmopathy with around 71% sensitivity and around 72% specificity, a median of about 6.7 months before onset. A 13 V-J signature model separated ophthalmopathy from stable hyperthyroidism, with approximately 87% sensitivity and just under 84% specificity in cross-validation and 80%/75% in testing.

TCR beta CDR3 regions were amplified from RNA transcripts. A first-round RT-PCR of the TCR CDR3 used the HTBI primer set with the Qiagen OneStep RT-PCR kit. Libraries were constructed in a second round of multiplex PCR, after which size selection and purification were carried out. Libraries were sequenced paired-end with 100 bp reads on an Illumina HiSeq2000. Turning to the authors' computational methods: SOAPnuke was used to process the raw data, with reads discarded if the reads contained adapters or uncalled bases, had a mean Phred below 15, or lacked an exact constant-primer or identifier match. COPE v1.2.5 was used to merge high-quality paired reads, and clonotypes were defined as unique nucleotide sequences. MiTCR v1.1 was used to align clonotypes to the IMGT TRBV, TRBD and TRBJ reference segments. Only V-J combinations with frequency above 0.0001, covering 98% to 99.2% of repertoires, were analysed. The TCS score was defined as the ratio of F50 (clonal expansion) to E x V (chaos), calculated using BLOSUM62-based TCRdist between CDR3 peptides within each V-J. Welch's t-statistics and random forest reduced roughly 530 V-J features to 13, which were used in a naive Bayes classifier (R e1071). TCRdb's own reprocessing of the public reads used fastp at Q25 and MiXCR and kept productive beta chains. Every CDR3 protein is listed once, alongside the most common genes and DNA of its rows. The V and J calls here are based on TCRdb, not the publication. Counted in this sample were roughly 400,000 distinct CDR3 sequences; roughly 25% of them appeared once. The ten largest clones represent 70% to 75% of the sample.

The TCR originated in a man in his fifties with Graves' hyperthyroidism. The chain employs TRBV11-2 and TRBJ2-7, and 9 bases in between align with TRBD2. Sequenced input: blood. The nucleotide sequence reads as follows: TGTGCCAGCAGCTTAATTAGCGGGAGTGCTGCCGAGCAGTACTTC. Its product reads: CASSLISGSAAEQYF.